The 3 T cell receptor beta chains listed next were all sequenced from one sample in a study of beta chain features in type 1 diabetes. Study-level points and caveats: People with Type 1 diabetes carried modestly yet significantly shorter TCRB CDR3s in all four CD4+ subsets.

As every portion of the isolated RNA was reverse transcribed, the sequencing read expressed TCRB transcripts. This table comes from immunoSEQ multiplex PCR, and its TCRdb copy is limited to in-frame clones, with some not included. The sample has 150,000 or so clones, 7.5% to 9.5% seen once; the top ten hold 0.45% to 0.55%. No antigen has been assigned to these receptors. Sequencing input: central memory CD4+ T cells from blood. The origin of the receptors is a woman aged 18-35 years with type 1 diabetes.

The chain couples TRBV4-1 to TRBJ2-3; 7 nucleotides match TRBD1. The CDR3 covers 15 residues. V gave up 1 base and J gave up 4 bases; unmatched junction bases: 5. The germline V gene encodes CDR1 MGHRA and CDR2 YSYEKL. The CDR3 reads CASSQVTGEPDTQYF. The CDR3 nucleotides read TGCGCCAGCAGCCAAGTAACAGGGGAGCCAGATACGCAGTATTTT.

The chain combines TRBV7-8 with TRBJ1-1; 9 bases agree with TRBD1. The CDR3 spans 17 residues. The V gene's germline CDR1 is SGHVS and CDR2 FQNEAQ. V was clipped by 5 bases and J by 1 base; unmatched bases: 11. The chain's CDR3 is CASSPRDRGGWNTEAFF. The CDR3 DNA reads as TGTGCCAGCAGCCCTCGAGACAGGGGGGGATGGAACACTGAAGCTTTCTTT.

The chain employs TRBV18 and TRBJ1-5; D call uncertain. The CDR3 is 15 residues long. The germline CDR1 and CDR2 sequences are KGHSH and LQKENI. V gave up 4 bases and J gave up 0 bases, with 10 bases separating them. DNA for the CDR3: TGTGCCAGCTCACTGAACAGTGGTAGCAATCAGCCCCAGCATTTT. It encodes CASSLNSGSNQPQHF.